This record covers a single TCR beta chain. This record comes from a study of T cell responses to AZD1222 COVID-19 vaccine. TCRdb's table, derived via immunoSEQ multiplex PCR, lists solely in-frame clones and lacks some. In the table there are around 160,000 clones, about nine tenths of which are singletons. Germline CDR1 is WSHSY and CDR2 is SAAADI. Trimming stripped 4 bases from V and 0 bases from J, with 10 bases between. The CDR3 runs 16 residues. Sequencing was performed on peripheral blood, taken on day 0 of MenACWY control vaccination. This sequence originates from an adult in good health. The J gene is TRBJ2-6, the V gene TRBV10-2; D call uncertain. The CDR3 here is CASSARVRSGANVLTF. The CDR3 region has the DNA TGCGCCAGCAGTGCTCGGGTCCGCTCTGGGGCCAACGTCCTGACTTTC.